These 28 T cell receptor beta chains were all obtained from the same sample, sequenced in a study of cytomegalovirus exposure and HLA in healthy donors. Method: immunoSEQ multiplex PCR; TCRdb's copy keeps in-frame clones and lacks some. The data hold under 200,000 clones, with 70% to 90% observed a single time. The material sequenced was PBMCs. The receptors stem from a woman in her late teens or twenties in good health and CMV-seronegative.

The rearrangement uses TRBV2 and TRBJ2-7; 16 nucleotides agree with TRBD2. The CDR3 has 15 amino acids. Trimming at V came to 8 bases and at J to 5 bases, leaving 6 bases not matched to a gene. Germline V CDR1 and CDR2: SNHLY, FYNNEI. The CDR3 protein is CASFVGTSGGDEQYF. In DNA form, the CDR3 reads TGTGCCAGCTTTGTCGGGACTAGCGGGGGGGACGAGCAGTACTTC.

The gene calls are TRBV5-6 and TRBJ2-2; 7 bases line up with TRBD1. The V gene end was trimmed by 4 bases and the J gene end by 4 bases; junction bases not matched to a gene: 7. CDR3 length equals 15 residues. Germline CDR1 SGHDT, CDR2 YYEEEE. The CDR3 region is CASSARTGPTGELFF. As DNA, the CDR3 is TGTGCCAGCAGCGCCCGGACAGGACCCACCGGGGAGCTGTTTTTT.

The chain has TRBV27 and TRBJ1-6; 7 bases agree with TRBD1. CDR1 is MNHEY and CDR2 is SMNVEV in the germline V gene (reference sequence). CDR3 size: 15 residues. V was pared by 6 bases and J by 9 bases, with 11 bases of the junction left unmatched. For the CDR3, the DNA is TGTGCCAGCAGGTCCAGGGGGGCTCTTTCTTCACCCCTCCACTTT. Translating gives CASRSRGALSSPLHF.

This clone was picked up a small number of times. The chain has TRBV19 and TRBJ2-1; a possible D gene is TRBD1 (6 bases). CDR3 length: 14 residues. The germline V and J ends were trimmed by 5 bases and 3 bases, with 11 bases remaining between them. Germline-derived CDR1 and CDR2 are LNHDA and SQIVND (reference sequence). Written as DNA, the CDR3 is TGTGCCAGTAGTTATCAGGGGAACTACAATGAGCAGTTCTTC. Protein: CASSYQGNYNEQFF.

The CDR3 DNA reads TGTGCCAGCGCTTTTGGTCCTAGCCACACAGATACGCAGTATTTT. This sequence encodes CASAFGPSHTDTQYF. The chain employs TRBV7-9 and TRBJ2-3, with a tentative D call TRBD2 (5 bases). The V gene lost 8 bases and the J gene lost 2 bases, with 17 bases spanning the gap. The CDR3 consists of 15 residues. Germline assignment: CDR1 SEHNR and CDR2 FQNEAQ (reference sequence).

The chain joins TRBV18 to TRBJ2-5, with D perhaps TRBD2 (6 bases). The germline V gene has CDR1 KGHSH and CDR2 LQKENI. V gave up 3 bases and J gave up 4 bases, with 9 bases separating them. CDR3 length: 13 residues. The CDR3 is CASSPRGLETQYF. The CDR3 bases are TGTGCCAGCTCACCGCGGGGATTAGAGACCCAGTACTTC.

Only one count was recorded for this clone. The rearrangement joins TRBV4-3 to TRBJ2-7; perhaps TRBD2 as D (5 bases). With 4 bases removed from V and 5 bases from J, the gap between germline ends came to 15 bases. Germline CDR1 and CDR2: LGHNA and YSLEER. There are 14 residues in the CDR3. CDR3 sequence (DNA): TGCGCCAGCAGCCCGTCCCAGCGAGGGCACGAGCAGTACTTC. Encoded protein: CASSPSQRGHEQYF.

The V gene is TRBV6-5, the J gene TRBJ2-4; D not certain. V was pared by 7 bases and J by 1 base, with 2 bases between. The CDR3 length is 11 residues. Germline values: CDR1 MNHEY, CDR2 SVGAGI. In DNA, the CDR3 is TGTGCCAGCACGGCCAAAAACATTCAGTACTTC. Translating it yields CASTAKNIQYF.

CDR3 residues: CASSLKPSDSSYNSPLHF. The CDR3 DNA sequence: TGCGCCAGCAGCCTGAAGCCGTCGGACAGCTCCTATAATTCACCCCTCCACTTT. This chain links TRBV5-1 with TRBJ1-6; TRBD1 is a possible D gene (6 bases). The CDR3 consists of 18 residues. The germline V and J ends were trimmed by 4 bases and 0 bases, with 17 bases remaining between them. CDR1 and CDR2 (germline): SGHRS, YFSETQ.

The chain couples TRBV14 to TRBJ2-7; 11 nucleotides align to TRBD2. In germline, CDR1 is SGHDN, CDR2 FVKESK. V shed 6 bases, J shed 1 base, and the junction held 5 bases outside the gene matches. The CDR3 totals 15 residues. CDR3 in amino acids: CASSLLAGASYEQYF. In DNA, the CDR3 is TGTGCCAGCAGTCTACTAGCGGGGGCGTCCTACGAGCAGTACTTC. The whole variable domain, remainder taken from reference TRBV14 and TRBJ2-7, is EAGVTQFPSHSVIEKGQTVTLRCDPISGHDNLYWYRRVMGKEIKFLLHFVKESKQDESGMPNNRFLAERTGGTYSTLKVQPAELEDSGVYFCASSLLAGASYEQYFGPGTRLTVT.

The CDR3 DNA sequence: TGTGCCAGCAGCTCCCCGGGCAGGGCTTACGAGCAGTACTTC. Protein sequence: CASSSPGRAYEQYF. J is TRBJ2-7 and V is TRBV5-6; a weak D match, TRBD1 (5 bases). Per germline, CDR1 SGHDT and CDR2 YYEEEE. Between the trimmed V and J ends, which lost 3 bases and 4 bases, there was a span of 14 bases. The CDR3 totals 14 residues.

The chain employs TRBV7-2 and TRBJ2-7, with 9 bases identical to TRBD1. The CDR3 is 15 residues long. V shed 3 bases, J shed 2 bases, and the junction held 5 bases outside the gene matches. Germline V gene data show CDR1 as SGHTA and CDR2 as FQGNSA. DNA of the CDR3: TGTGCCAGCAGCTTTGGGACAGGGAGACCCTACGAGCAGTACTTC. Translation: CASSFGTGRPYEQYF.

This clone appeared once. The chain carries TRBV25-1 and TRBJ1-1, with 8 positions matching TRBD1. The V gene's germline CDR1 is MGHDK and CDR2 SYGVNS. The CDR3 runs 13 residues. Losses at the gene ends were 6 bases for V and 4 bases for J; bases not matched to a gene: 4. CDR3 DNA sequence: TGTGCCAGCAGCGCTGACAGGGGCACTGAAGCTTTCTTT. This translates into CASSADRGTEAFF.

This chain connects TRBV2 to TRBJ2-3; 14 bases are shared with TRBD2. The V gene's germline CDR1 is SNHLY and CDR2 FYNNEI. The trim removed 6 bases at V and 6 bases at J, leaving 5 bases unmatched. The CDR3 runs 15 residues. The CDR3 reads CASRKGLAGADTQYF. CDR3 coding DNA: TGTGCCAGCAGAAAGGGACTAGCGGGGGCCGATACGCAGTATTTT.

This sequence joins TRBV7-9 and TRBJ1-6, with TRBD1 matching over 7 bases. The CDR3 has 15 amino acids. With 1 base clipped from V and 6 bases from J, the junction kept 3 bases outside the gene matches. Germline V gene data show CDR1 as SEHNR and CDR2 as FQNEAQ (reference sequence). CDR3 loop: CASSLVGTANSPLHF. DNA of the CDR3: TGTGCCAGCAGCTTAGTAGGGACAGCTAATTCACCCCTCCACTTT.

This clone occurred once. The chain links TRBV6-5 to TRBJ1-1; unclear D gene. The CDR3 has 14 amino acids. The V end was cut by 0 bases, the J end by 6 bases, with 11 bases between. CDR1 MNHEY and CDR2 SVGAGI come from the germline V gene. For the CDR3, the DNA is TGTGCCAGCAGTTACTCGACTAGACTCCCTGAAGCTTTCTTT. Protein product: CASSYSTRLPEAFF.

This clone appeared a few times. The V and J genes are TRBV30 and TRBJ1-2; 9 bases map to TRBD1. Trimming at V came to 5 bases and at J to 6 bases, leaving 10 bases not matched to a gene. The CDR3 contains 14 residues. Germline lookup yields CDR1 GTSNPN and CDR2 SVGIG (reference sequence). CDR3 region: CAWDTGTGSDGYTF. The DNA of the CDR3 is TGTGCCTGGGATACAGGGACAGGGAGCGATGGCTACACCTTC.

This sequence joins TRBV6-1 and TRBJ2-1; 8 nucleotides line up with TRBD2. From germline, CDR1 is MNHNS and CDR2 SASEGT. The CDR3 consists of 16 residues. V was pared by 1 base and J by 8 bases, with 10 bases of the junction left unmatched. The CDR3 DNA sequence: TGTGCCAGCAGTGAAGGAGCGGGAGTAATGAGGGATGAGCAGTTCTTC. It specifies CASSEGAGVMRDEQFF.

As for this clone: A clone one base away is much larger, so this may be a read error. Other DNA sequences within the sample encode an identical CDR3. V usage is TRBV6-5 and J usage is TRBJ2-1; TRBD2 matches 11 bases. In germline, CDR1 is MNHEY, CDR2 SVGAGI. The CDR3 length is 14 residues. The CDR3 loop reads CASSSGGAYNEQFF. CDR3 nucleotide sequence: TGTGCTAGCAGTAGCGGGGGGGCCTACAATGAGCAGTTCTTC.

This clone appeared once. The chain is built from TRBV18 and TRBJ2-7; 8 bases map to TRBD1. With 3 bases clipped from V and 6 bases from J, the junction kept 7 bases outside the gene matches. In germline, CDR1 is KGHSH, CDR2 LQKENI. The CDR3 spans 14 residues. The CDR3 DNA reads as TGTGCCAGCTCACCGGACAGGGCCAGCCCCGAGCAGTACTTC. This codes for CASSPDRASPEQYF.

J is TRBJ2-7 and V is TRBV7-8; 8 positions match TRBD2. Per the germline V gene, CDR1 is SGHVS and CDR2 is FQNEAQ. Germline trimming cut 5 bases from V and 3 bases from J; bases unmatched to any gene: 12. This CDR3 spans 16 amino acids. The CDR3 coding sequence is TGTGCCAGCAGCCCGTTGCAAGCGGGAGCGGGCTACGAGCAGTACTTC. Encoded protein: CASSPLQAGAGYEQYF.

The gene calls are TRBV6-5 and TRBJ2-7, with TRBD1 matching over 9 bases. V lost 0 bases and J lost 3; bases outside the gene matches: 6. Germline loops: CDR1 MNHEY, CDR2 SVGAGI. The CDR3 covers 16 residues. For the CDR3, the DNA is TGTGCCAGCAGTTACTCGGGTCCGGGACAGGGCTACGAGCAGTACTTC. As protein: CASSYSGPGQGYEQYF.

The chain links TRBV4-1 to TRBJ2-7; D remains ambiguous. The CDR3 spans 15 residues. Germline CDR1 and CDR2: MGHRA and YSYEKL. Trimming left V 0 bases short and J 2 bases short, with 11 bases between. The DNA for the CDR3 is TGCGCCAGCAGCCAAGATCACCGAGAGACCTACGAGCAGTACTTC. Translation gives CASSQDHRETYEQYF.

This sequence joins TRBV19 and TRBJ2-3, with TRBD1 identical over 8 bases. Germline lookup yields CDR1 LNHDA and CDR2 SQIVND (reference sequence). V shed 6 bases and J 3 bases; nucleotides not matched to a gene: 11. CDR3 length: 16 amino acids. The CDR3 DNA reads TGTGCCAGTAGCCGTTCCAACACAGGGGGTACAGATACGCAGTATTTT. This translates into CASSRSNTGGTDTQYF. Full variable domain (rest looked up from reference TRBV19 and TRBJ2-3): DGGITQSPKYLFRKEGQNVTLSCEQNLNHDAMYWYRQDPGQGLRLIYYSQIVNDFQKGDIAEGYSVSREKKESFPLTVTSAQKNPTAFYLCASSRSNTGGTDTQYFGPGTRLTVL.

The chain is built from TRBV2 and TRBJ1-2; D unclear. The CDR3 is 14 amino acids. The germline CDR1 and CDR2 sequences are SNHLY and FYNNEI. V lost 7 bases, J lost 3 bases, and 15 bases lay in between. DNA for the CDR3: TGTGCCAGCACCCCGAGGGTATGGGACTATGGCTACACCTTC. It translates to CASTPRVWDYGYTF.

This clone was seen only once. The rearrangement links TRBV7-9 to TRBJ2-7; D unclear. Germline values: CDR1 SEHNR, CDR2 FQNEAQ (reference sequence). This CDR3 has 12 amino acids. Trimming cost V 1 base and J 4 bases, with 5 bases left between them. In DNA, the CDR3 is TGTGCCAGCAGCTTAGGAGCTTACGAGCAGTACTTC. This translates into CASSLGAYEQYF.

V usage is TRBV6-1 and J usage is TRBJ1-2, with unresolved D. Germline CDR1 reads MNHNS; CDR2 reads SASEGT. CDR3 length: 15 residues. V was pared by 2 bases and J by 0 bases, with 10 bases between. CDR3 in DNA: TGTGCCAGCAGTGAACAGTCCTTCACTAACTATGGCTACACCTTC. Translating it yields CASSEQSFTNYGYTF.

The rearrangement joins TRBV6-1 to TRBJ1-2; D is perhaps TRBD1 (5 bases). There are 14 residues in the CDR3. Trimming shortened V by 6 bases and J by 0 bases, and 11 bases separated the two germline ends. The germline V gene encodes CDR1 MNHNS and CDR2 SASEGT. CDR3 bases: TGTGCCAGCAGCGCACAGGATACTAACTATGGCTACACCTTC. Translation: CASSAQDTNYGYTF.